The sequence of this TCR beta chain was determined in a study of cytomegalovirus exposure and HLA in healthy donors. Study-wide results and caveats: Presence/absence analyses treated sequencing depth as roughly uniform across donors.

The CDR3 consists of 13 residues. Germline CDR1 reads SNHLY; CDR2 reads FYNNEI. V lost 4 bases, J lost 0 bases, and 7 bases lay in between. Primers included in the PCR were 60 Vbeta and 13 Jbeta primers. Clones were read by immunoSEQ multiplex PCR, and TCRdb kept only the in-frame ones, dropping some. The sample has 150,000 to 200,000 clones, approximately 84% seen once; the top ten hold around 6%. This clone was seen a single time. The antigen is not known. Sequenced input: PBMCs. This sequence joins TRBV2 and TRBJ2-7; D ambiguous. The source is a woman in her twenties or thirties in good health and CMV-seropositive. The CDR3 DNA follows: TGTGCCAGCAGTGGGCACATCTCCTACGAGCAGTACTTC. It encodes CASSGHISYEQYF.